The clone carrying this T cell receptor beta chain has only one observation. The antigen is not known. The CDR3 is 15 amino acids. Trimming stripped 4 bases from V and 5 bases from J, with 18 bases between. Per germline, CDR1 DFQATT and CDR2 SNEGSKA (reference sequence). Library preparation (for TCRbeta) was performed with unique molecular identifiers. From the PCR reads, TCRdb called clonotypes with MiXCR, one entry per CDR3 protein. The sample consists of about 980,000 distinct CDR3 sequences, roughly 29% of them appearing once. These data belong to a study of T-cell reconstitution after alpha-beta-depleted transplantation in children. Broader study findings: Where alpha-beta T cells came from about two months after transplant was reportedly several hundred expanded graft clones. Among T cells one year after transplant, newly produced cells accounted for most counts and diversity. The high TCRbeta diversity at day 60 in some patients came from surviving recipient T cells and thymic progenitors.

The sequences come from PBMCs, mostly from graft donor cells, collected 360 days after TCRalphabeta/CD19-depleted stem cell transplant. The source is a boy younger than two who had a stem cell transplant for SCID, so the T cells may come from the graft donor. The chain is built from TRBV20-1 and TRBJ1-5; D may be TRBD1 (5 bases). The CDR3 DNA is TGCAGTGCTACCAGCCGGACCGGGGGGGATCAGCCCCAGCATTTT. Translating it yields CSATSRTGGDQPQHF.